This T cell receptor beta chain originates from a study of T cell repertoires in cytomegalovirus infection. The wider study: CMV infection together with matching HLA type was indicated by public TCR beta signatures.

TCRdb redid the calling of the reads with MiXCR, one entry per CDR3 protein. This sample yields about 310,000 distinct CDR3 sequences, of which approximately 10% are seen a single time; around 2.5% belongs to the top ten. Study-level findings and limits: In two of eight donors, the top clonotype was HLA-C-restricted CMV-specific. Cumulative frequency (of public TCR beta family members) identified carriers of CMV plus the relevant HLA.

The V end was cut by 6 bases, the J end by 2 bases, with 20 bases between. This CDR3 contains 16 residues. Germline V gene sequence: CDR1 DFQATT, CDR2 SNEGSKA (reference sequence). Notes on this clonotype: The antigen remains unidentified.

The V and J genes are TRBV20-1 and TRBJ2-1, with D possibly TRBD1 on 6 matching bases. The sample consisted of PBMCs. The sequence came from a human donor in good health (CMV status not recorded). Some clones in this sample may be carry-over from other donors' samples. The chain's CDR3 is CSAPDQGTLTYNEQFF. CDR3 in DNA: TGCAGTGCCCCTGACCAGGGGACGTTGACCTACAATGAGCAGTTCTTC.